This T cell receptor (beta chain) comes out of a study of blood T cell repertoires in COVID-19 (TCRdb year 2020). Study-wide context: Collaborator samples came from the United States, Italy and Spain and covered acute and convalescent phases of COVID-19. The material from the prospective study consisted of cDNA or gDNA derived from T cells, B-cell-depleted T cells, or PBMCs. Subjects who had been exposed to COVID-19, were actively infected with it, or had recovered from it provided the deeply sampled blood TCRbeta repertoires that made up the dataset. The repertoires were made available in a free public database intended to serve as a resource for research on the immune response to SARS-CoV-2. The samples were drawn from two sources: the first 160 participants of the ongoing ImmuneRACE study, and some 1,300 subjects contributed by 6 global collaborators. The sample metadata nearly always contained a de-identified subject ID, COVID-19 status, age in years and sex. HLA class I and class II types, where available, came from metadata supplied by the sample provider rather than from assay-based typing.

Collaborating institutions collected whole blood in K2EDTA tubes following their own protocols. For TCRbeta analysis, collaborator samples were shipped as frozen whole blood, as isolated PBMCs, or as DNA extracted from either sample type. In the case of this clone: What antigen it recognizes has not been identified. No base quality values were provided; no much bigger clone lies one nucleotide off.

What the work shows at the level of the full study, not this receptor alone: The quantity of clinical and demographic metadata differed by source and by participant and was supplied without curation.

TCRbeta CDR3 regions were amplified from genomic DNA by means of the immunoSEQ Assay, a bias-controlled multiplex PCR. The study's own analysis went as follows. Nucleated cell counts per sample were estimated from amplification of reference gene primers within the assay. To quantify the absolute abundance of each unique TCRbeta CDR3 rearrangement, sequence reads were collapsed and filtered. For each sample, productive Simpson clonality was calculated as the square root of Simpson's diversity index over productive rearrangements. TCRdb holds this immuneACCESS table with in-frame rearrangements only. Some clones are missing; in checked studies, unresolved V genes explain under half, and the rest has no known cause. D and trimming come from the DNA, and the V and J calls and clone size come from that table. This sample lists 75,000 to 90,000 clones; around four fifths were detected once. 15% to 20% of the sample is held by the ten biggest clonotypes.

The CDR3 spans 14 residues, from the cysteine through the phenylalanine. This entry keeps only the CDR3 DNA: 42 bases, framed from base 1. The junction carries 11 bases between V and J, which are trimmed by 0 bases and 5 bases respectively. CDR1 is given as SGDLS and CDR2 as YYNGEE, both from the germline V gene. The TCR originated in a man aged 80 or over with active or convalescent COVID-19. Recombination linked TRBV9 to TRBJ1-2; a tentative D call is TRBD1 (5 bases match). Sample: peripheral blood. The CDR3 region: CASSVGQGGYGYTF. The sequenced DNA is TGTGCCAGCAGCGTAGGGCAGGGAGGTTATGGCTACACCTTC.